These T cell receptor beta chains were read from a single sample in a study of radiotherapy plus CTLA-4 blockade in lung cancer. The data were produced by immunoSEQ multiplex PCR, yet TCRdb's version contains in-frame clones alone and is incomplete. The profile shows 80,000 or so clones, around 80% of them singletons. Sequenced material: peripheral blood, taken from a patient treated with radiotherapy plus ipilimumab. Receptors were obtained from a human donor with non-small cell lung cancer who had stable disease on radiotherapy plus ipilimumab. The CDR3 runs from the conserved cysteine through the conserved F or W. Each record gives: CDR3 DNA, CDR3 protein, D gene, V gene, J gene, clone size. The D gene is left open where the match is weak. The listing skips clone size in some rows; elsewhere it reads once, few, many or a size class.

cdr3_nt: TGTGCCAGCAGCCTCAGCTCCTACGAGCAGTACTTC; cdr3_aa: CASSLSSYEQYF; d_call: .; v_call: TRBV7-9; j_call: TRBJ2-7; clone_size: .
cdr3_nt: TGTGCCAGCTCACCACACGCCGGGTCGGAAGAGACCCAGTACTTC; cdr3_aa: CASSPHAGSEETQYF; d_call: .; v_call: TRBV18; j_call: TRBJ2-5; clone_size: .
cdr3_nt: TGCAGCGTGGCTGGCCAGGGGGCTGCCACTGAAGCTTTCTTT; cdr3_aa: CSVAGQGAATEAFF; d_call: TRBD1; v_call: TRBV29-1; j_call: TRBJ1-1; clone_size: .
cdr3_nt: TGTGCCAGCAGCTCCACTGGCGGGAGTGTCTATGAGCAGTTCTTC; cdr3_aa: CASSSTGGSVYEQFF; d_call: .; v_call: TRBV12-1; j_call: TRBJ2-1; clone_size: .
cdr3_nt: TGTGCCAGCAGCCGATCAGCAGGGGGCGGGGGGGCAGAGACCCAGTACTTC; cdr3_aa: CASSRSAGGGGAETQYF; d_call: .; v_call: TRBV7-6; j_call: TRBJ2-5; clone_size: .
cdr3_nt: TGTGCCAGCAGCCAGACAGGGGATGGCTACACCTTC; cdr3_aa: CASSQTGDGYTF; d_call: TRBD1; v_call: TRBV6-6; j_call: TRBJ1-2; clone_size: .
cdr3_nt: TGTGCCACCAGCAGAGACCAGGGGGCTTCACCCCTCCACTTT; cdr3_aa: CATSRDQGASPLHF; d_call: TRBD1; v_call: TRBV15; j_call: TRBJ1-6; clone_size: .
cdr3_nt: TGTGCCAGCAGTCCTCAGGTGGAGGGGACTGAAGCTTTCTTT; cdr3_aa: CASSPQVEGTEAFF; d_call: .; v_call: TRBV6-5; j_call: TRBJ1-1; clone_size: .
cdr3_nt: TGTGCCAGCAGGGAACAGGGGAGGGGTGAGACCCAGTACTTC; cdr3_aa: CASREQGRGETQYF; d_call: .; v_call: TRBV2; j_call: TRBJ2-5; clone_size: .
cdr3_nt: TGCAGCTTAGGGTTTGAGCAGTTCTTC; cdr3_aa: CSLGFEQFF; d_call: .; v_call: TRBV29-1; j_call: TRBJ2-1; clone_size: .
cdr3_nt: TGTGCCAGCAGCTTCAGCATTGGTAAACTGTTTTTT; cdr3_aa: CASSFSIGKLFF; d_call: .; v_call: TRBV11-2; j_call: TRBJ1-4; clone_size: .
cdr3_nt: TGTGCCAGCAGCTTAGAGTTGATTGGGACAGGGAAAACCGGGGAGCTGTTTTTT; cdr3_aa: CASSLELIGTGKTGELFF; d_call: TRBD1; v_call: TRBV7-8; j_call: TRBJ2-2; clone_size: .
cdr3_nt: TGTGCCAGCTACTCTGACAGGAGGGGTTATACCTACGAGCAGTACTTC; cdr3_aa: CASYSDRRGYTYEQYF; d_call: .; v_call: TRBV28; j_call: TRBJ2-7; clone_size: .
cdr3_nt: TGCAGCGTTGACCCCACAGGGCGGTATGGCTACACCTTC; cdr3_aa: CSVDPTGRYGYTF; d_call: .; v_call: TRBV29-1; j_call: TRBJ1-2; clone_size: .
cdr3_nt: TGTGCCAGCAGCCAAGAAATAGGCGGCGGGGCGAACACCGGGGAGCTGTTTTTT; cdr3_aa: CASSQEIGGGANTGELFF; d_call: .; v_call: TRBV4-2; j_call: TRBJ2-2; clone_size: .
cdr3_nt: TGTGCCAGCAGCCCCCGCCCCTACGAGCAGTACTTC; cdr3_aa: CASSPRPYEQYF; d_call: .; v_call: TRBV7-2; j_call: TRBJ2-7; clone_size: .
cdr3_nt: TGTGCCACCAGCAGATCAGGGGGTCAGCCCCAGCATTTT; cdr3_aa: CATSRSGGQPQHF; d_call: TRBD1; v_call: TRBV15; j_call: TRBJ1-5; clone_size: .
cdr3_nt: TGCAGTGCTAGAGACACAACTCAAGCTTTCTTT; cdr3_aa: CSARDTTQAFF; d_call: .; v_call: TRBV20-1; j_call: TRBJ1-1; clone_size: .
cdr3_nt: TGTGCCAGCAGGGTTAGCGGGATGGGGGAGCAGTACTTC; cdr3_aa: CASRVSGMGEQYF; d_call: TRBD2; v_call: TRBV7-2; j_call: TRBJ2-7; clone_size: .
cdr3_nt: TGTGCCAGCTCACCGTCAATTCAAGACAGGGGATATGGCTACACCTTC; cdr3_aa: CASSPSIQDRGYGYTF; d_call: TRBD1; v_call: TRBV18; j_call: TRBJ1-2; clone_size: few
cdr3_nt: TGCGCCAGCAGCCCCGGGACAGGGTCCTACGAGCAGTACTTC; cdr3_aa: CASSPGTGSYEQYF; d_call: TRBD1; v_call: TRBV5-1; j_call: TRBJ2-7; clone_size: .
cdr3_nt: TGTGCCTTTCTAGTATCTGGGGCCAACGTCCTGACTTTC; cdr3_aa: CAFLVSGANVLTF; d_call: .; v_call: TRBV30; j_call: TRBJ2-6; clone_size: .
cdr3_nt: TGTGCCAGCTCACCGGTAGGGACAGGGAACACCGGGGAGCTGTTTTTT; cdr3_aa: CASSPVGTGNTGELFF; d_call: TRBD1; v_call: TRBV18; j_call: TRBJ2-2; clone_size: .
cdr3_nt: TGCGCCAGCAGCCCACACGTCGGGACTTACGAGCAGTACTTC; cdr3_aa: CASSPHVGTYEQYF; d_call: .; v_call: TRBV4-1; j_call: TRBJ2-7; clone_size: .
cdr3_nt: TGCGCCAGCACCGAGACCCCCACGACAGCTAACTATGGCTACACCTTC; cdr3_aa: CASTETPTTANYGYTF; d_call: .; v_call: TRBV5-1; j_call: TRBJ1-2; clone_size: .
cdr3_nt: TGTGCCAGTAGTATCCTGGACAGGGCCCAAGAGACCCAGTACTTC; cdr3_aa: CASSILDRAQETQYF; d_call: TRBD1; v_call: TRBV19; j_call: TRBJ2-5; clone_size: .
cdr3_nt: TGTGCCAGCAGTTTTAAAGCGGGAGGGCCAGATACGCAGTATTTT; cdr3_aa: CASSFKAGGPDTQYF; d_call: TRBD2; v_call: TRBV27; j_call: TRBJ2-3; clone_size: .
cdr3_nt: TGCGCCAGCAGCTTGGGTACTAGCAGGTACCAAGAGACCCAGTACTTC; cdr3_aa: CASSLGTSRYQETQYF; d_call: .; v_call: TRBV5-1; j_call: TRBJ2-5; clone_size: .
cdr3_nt: TGTGCCTGGAGCCCACTAGCGGGCATGAACATTCAGTACTTC; cdr3_aa: CAWSPLAGMNIQYF; d_call: TRBD2; v_call: TRBV30; j_call: TRBJ2-4; clone_size: once
cdr3_nt: TGTGCCAGCTCACCACAGGTGACAGGGGTAACGTCGGATTCACCCCTCCACTTT; cdr3_aa: CASSPQVTGVTSDSPLHF; d_call: TRBD1; v_call: TRBV18; j_call: TRBJ1-6; clone_size: .
cdr3_nt: TGCGCCAGCAGCTATTACTCCGGGACTAGCGGGAGTCTAGATACGCAGTATTTT; cdr3_aa: CASSYYSGTSGSLDTQYF; d_call: TRBD2; v_call: TRBV5-1; j_call: TRBJ2-3; clone_size: .
cdr3_nt: TGTGCCAGCAGTTACTCGGAGGGGGGAGACATTCAGTACTTC; cdr3_aa: CASSYSEGGDIQYF; d_call: .; v_call: TRBV6-6; j_call: TRBJ2-4; clone_size: few
cdr3_nt: TGTGCCAGTAGTATGGCCAGGGTGGGCACTGAAGCTTTCTTT; cdr3_aa: CASSMARVGTEAFF; d_call: .; v_call: TRBV19; j_call: TRBJ1-1; clone_size: .
cdr3_nt: TGTGCCAGCAGCCAAGAGGTGACTAGCGGGGGACCGGATACGCAGTATTTT; cdr3_aa: CASSQEVTSGGPDTQYF; d_call: TRBD2; v_call: TRBV4-2; j_call: TRBJ2-3; clone_size: few